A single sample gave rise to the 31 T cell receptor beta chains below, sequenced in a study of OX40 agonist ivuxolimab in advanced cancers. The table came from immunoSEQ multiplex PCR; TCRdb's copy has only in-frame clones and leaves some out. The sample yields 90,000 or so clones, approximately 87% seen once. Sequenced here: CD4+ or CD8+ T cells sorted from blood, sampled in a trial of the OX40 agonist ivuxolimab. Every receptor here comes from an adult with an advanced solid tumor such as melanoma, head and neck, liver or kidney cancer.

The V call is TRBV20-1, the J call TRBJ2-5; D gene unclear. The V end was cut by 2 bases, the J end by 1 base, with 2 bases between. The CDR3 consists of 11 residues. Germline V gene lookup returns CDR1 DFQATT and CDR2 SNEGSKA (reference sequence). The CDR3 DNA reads TGCAGTGCTAGACTCCAAGAGACCCAGTACTTC. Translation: CSARLQETQYF.

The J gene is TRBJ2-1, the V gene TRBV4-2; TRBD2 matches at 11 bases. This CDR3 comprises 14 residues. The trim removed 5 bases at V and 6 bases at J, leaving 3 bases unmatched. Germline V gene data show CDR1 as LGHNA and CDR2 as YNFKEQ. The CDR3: CASSIAGGPNEQFF. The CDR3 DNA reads TGTGCCAGCAGCATAGCGGGAGGGCCCAATGAGCAGTTCTTC.

The CDR3 spells CASSKEVGGTSTDTQYF. CDR3 in DNA: TGTGCCAGCAGCAAAGAGGTAGGCGGAACTAGCACAGATACGCAGTATTTT. The genes are TRBV21-1 and TRBJ2-3; the D call TRBD2 from the table was never checked on the DNA. TRBV21-1 represents a pseudogene. CDR3 length equals 17 residues.

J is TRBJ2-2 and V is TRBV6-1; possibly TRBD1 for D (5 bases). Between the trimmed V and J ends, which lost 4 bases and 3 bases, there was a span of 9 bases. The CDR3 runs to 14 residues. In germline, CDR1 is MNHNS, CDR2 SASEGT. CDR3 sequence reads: CASSVRQYTGELFF. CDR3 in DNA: TGTGCCAGCAGTGTTAGACAGTACACCGGGGAGCTGTTTTTT.

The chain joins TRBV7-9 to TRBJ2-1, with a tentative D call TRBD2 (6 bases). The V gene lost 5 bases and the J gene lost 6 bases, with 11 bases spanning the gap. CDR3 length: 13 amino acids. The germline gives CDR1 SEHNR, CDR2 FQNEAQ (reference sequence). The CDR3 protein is CASSHSSANEQFF. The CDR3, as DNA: TGTGCCAGCAGCCATTCTAGCGCCAATGAGCAGTTCTTC.

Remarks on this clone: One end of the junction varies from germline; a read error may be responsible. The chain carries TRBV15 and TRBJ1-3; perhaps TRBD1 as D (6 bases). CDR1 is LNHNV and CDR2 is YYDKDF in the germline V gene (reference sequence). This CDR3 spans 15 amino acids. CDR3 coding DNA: TGTGCCACCACCAGAGATCTTACAGGGGGAAACACCATATATTTT. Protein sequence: CATTRDLTGGNTIYF.

The CDR3 loop is CSVEGSGRREQFF. CDR3 bases: TGCAGCGTTGAAGGTTCCGGGAGGCGTGAGCAGTTCTTC. V is TRBV29-1 and J is TRBJ2-1, with 7 nucleotides matching TRBD2. CDR1 is SQVTM, CDR2 ANQGSEA, per germline. This CDR3 has 13 amino acids. With V trimmed by 1 base and J by 9 bases, 6 bases remained unmatched.

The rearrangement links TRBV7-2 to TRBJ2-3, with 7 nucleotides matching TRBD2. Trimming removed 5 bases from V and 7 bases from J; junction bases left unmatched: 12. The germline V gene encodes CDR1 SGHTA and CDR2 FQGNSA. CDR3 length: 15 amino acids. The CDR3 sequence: CASSQRLGEGNTQYF. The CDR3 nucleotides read TGTGCCAGCAGCCAAAGGTTGGGGGAGGGAAATACGCAGTATTTT.

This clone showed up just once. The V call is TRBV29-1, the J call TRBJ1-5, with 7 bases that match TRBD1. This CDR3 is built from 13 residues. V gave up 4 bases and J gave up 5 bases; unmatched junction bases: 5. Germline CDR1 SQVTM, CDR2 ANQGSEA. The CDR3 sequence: CSVGQGEYQPQHF. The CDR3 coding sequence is TGCAGCGTTGGACAGGGTGAATATCAGCCCCAGCATTTT.

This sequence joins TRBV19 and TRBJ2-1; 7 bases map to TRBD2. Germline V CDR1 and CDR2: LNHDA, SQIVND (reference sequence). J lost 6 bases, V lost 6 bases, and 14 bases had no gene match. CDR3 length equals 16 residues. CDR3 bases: TGTGCCAGTAGCCCCACTGGGGCGGGAGTCGGCAATGAGCAGTTCTTC. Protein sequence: CASSPTGAGVGNEQFF. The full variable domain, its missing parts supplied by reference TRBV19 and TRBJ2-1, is DGGITQSPKYLFRKEGQNVTLSCEQNLNHDAMYWYRQDPGQGLRLIYYSQIVNDFQKGDIAEGYSVSREKKESFPLTVTSAQKNPTAFYLCASSPTGAGVGNEQFFGPGTRLTVL.

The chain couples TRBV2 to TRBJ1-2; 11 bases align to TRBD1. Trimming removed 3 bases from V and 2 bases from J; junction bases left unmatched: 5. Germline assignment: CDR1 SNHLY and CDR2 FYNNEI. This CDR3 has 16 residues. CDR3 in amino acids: CASSEGQGVLNYGYTF. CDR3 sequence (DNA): TGTGCCAGCAGTGAGGGACAGGGGGTGCTCAACTATGGCTACACCTTC.

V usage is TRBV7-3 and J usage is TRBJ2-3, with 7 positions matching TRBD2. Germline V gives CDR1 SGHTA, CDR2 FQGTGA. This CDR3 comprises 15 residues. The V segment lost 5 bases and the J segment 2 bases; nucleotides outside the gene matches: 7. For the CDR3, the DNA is TGTGCCAGCAGCAATGCCGGGACTATCACAGATACGCAGTATTTT. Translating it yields CASSNAGTITDTQYF.

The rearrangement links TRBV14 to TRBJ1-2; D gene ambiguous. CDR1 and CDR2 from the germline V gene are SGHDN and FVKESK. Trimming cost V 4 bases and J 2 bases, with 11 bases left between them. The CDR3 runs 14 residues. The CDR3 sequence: CASSLRVRNYGYTF. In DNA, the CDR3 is TGTGCCAGCAGCCTAAGGGTTAGAAACTATGGCTACACCTTC.

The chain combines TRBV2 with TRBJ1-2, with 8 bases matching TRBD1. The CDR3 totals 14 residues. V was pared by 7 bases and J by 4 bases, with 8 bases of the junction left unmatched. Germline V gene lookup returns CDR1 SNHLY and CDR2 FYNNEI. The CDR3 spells CASKMAGGVYGYTF. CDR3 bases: TGTGCCAGCAAGATGGCAGGGGGCGTCTATGGCTACACCTTC.

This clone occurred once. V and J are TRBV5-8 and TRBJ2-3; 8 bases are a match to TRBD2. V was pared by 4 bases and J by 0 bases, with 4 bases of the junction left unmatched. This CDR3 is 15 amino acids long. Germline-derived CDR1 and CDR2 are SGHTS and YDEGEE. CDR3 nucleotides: TGTGCCAGCAGCGTATCTAGCGGGAGCACAGATACGCAGTATTTT. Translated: CASSVSSGSTDTQYF.

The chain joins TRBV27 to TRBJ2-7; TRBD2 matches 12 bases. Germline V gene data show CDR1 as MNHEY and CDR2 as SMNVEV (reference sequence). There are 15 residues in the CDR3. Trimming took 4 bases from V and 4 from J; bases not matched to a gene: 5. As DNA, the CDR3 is TGTGCCAGCAGTTACACCGGGACTAGCGGGTACGAGCAGTACGTC. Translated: CASSYTGTSGYEQYV.

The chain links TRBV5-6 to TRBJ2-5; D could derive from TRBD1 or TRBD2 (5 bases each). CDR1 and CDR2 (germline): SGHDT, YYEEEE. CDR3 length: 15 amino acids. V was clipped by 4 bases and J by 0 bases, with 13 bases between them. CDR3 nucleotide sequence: TGTGCCAGCAGCACCGCCGGGACGAACCAAGAGACCCAGTACTTC. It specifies CASSTAGTNQETQYF.

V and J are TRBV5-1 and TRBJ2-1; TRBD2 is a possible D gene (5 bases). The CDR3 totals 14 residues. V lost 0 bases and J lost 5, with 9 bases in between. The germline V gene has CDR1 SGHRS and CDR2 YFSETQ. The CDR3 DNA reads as TGCGCCAGCAGCTTGGTGGCTAGCAACAATGAGCAGTTCTTC. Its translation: CASSLVASNNEQFF.

The DNA for the CDR3 is TGTGCCAGCAGAGGGAGCTCTGGGGCCAACGTCCTGACTTTC. Translating gives CASRGSSGANVLTF. The V and J genes are TRBV6-6 and TRBJ2-6; the D gene is possibly TRBD2 (5 bases). V lost 6 bases and J lost 0, with 6 bases in between. Per germline, CDR1 MNHNY and CDR2 SVGAGI (reference sequence). The CDR3 covers 14 residues.

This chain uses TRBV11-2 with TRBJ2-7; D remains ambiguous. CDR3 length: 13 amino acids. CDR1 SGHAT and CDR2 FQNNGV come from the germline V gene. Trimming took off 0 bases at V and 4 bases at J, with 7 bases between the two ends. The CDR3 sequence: CASSLELPYEQYV. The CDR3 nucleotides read TGTGCCAGCAGCTTAGAACTGCCGTACGAGCAGTACGTC.

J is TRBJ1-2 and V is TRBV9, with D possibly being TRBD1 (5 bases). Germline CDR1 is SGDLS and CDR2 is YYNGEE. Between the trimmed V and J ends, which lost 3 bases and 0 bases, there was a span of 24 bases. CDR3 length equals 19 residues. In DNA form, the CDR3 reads TGTGCCAGCAGCGAGTCCCCAGTGTTGGTCCAGGGATCTAACTATGGCTACACCTTC. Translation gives CASSESPVLVQGSNYGYTF.

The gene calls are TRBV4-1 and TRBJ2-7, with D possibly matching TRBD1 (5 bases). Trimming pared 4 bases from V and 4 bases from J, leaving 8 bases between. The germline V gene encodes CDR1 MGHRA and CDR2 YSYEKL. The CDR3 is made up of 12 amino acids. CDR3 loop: CASSPRDYEQYV. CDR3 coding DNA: TGCGCCAGCAGCCCCAGGGATTACGAGCAGTACGTC.

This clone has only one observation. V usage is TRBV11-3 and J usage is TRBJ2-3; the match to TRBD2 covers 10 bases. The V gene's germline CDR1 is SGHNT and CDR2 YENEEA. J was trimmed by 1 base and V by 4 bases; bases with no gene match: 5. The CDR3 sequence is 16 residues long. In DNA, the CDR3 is TGTGCCAGCAGCTCTCCCGGGACTAGCGGCACAGATACGCAGTATTTT. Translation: CASSSPGTSGTDTQYF.

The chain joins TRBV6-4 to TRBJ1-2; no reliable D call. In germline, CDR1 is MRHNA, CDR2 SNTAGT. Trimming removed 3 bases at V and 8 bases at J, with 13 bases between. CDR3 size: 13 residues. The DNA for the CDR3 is TGTGCCAGCAGTGATCTGGGAGGCCAAGGCTACACCTTC. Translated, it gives CASSDLGGQGYTF.

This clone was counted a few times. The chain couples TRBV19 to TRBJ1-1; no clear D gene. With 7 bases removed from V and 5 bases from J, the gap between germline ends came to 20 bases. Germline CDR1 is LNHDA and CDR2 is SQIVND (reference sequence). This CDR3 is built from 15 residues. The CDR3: CASIKAAVLGTEAFF. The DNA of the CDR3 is TGTGCCAGTATCAAAGCTGCAGTCTTGGGGACTGAAGCTTTCTTT. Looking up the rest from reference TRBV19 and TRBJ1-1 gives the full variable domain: DGGITQSPKYLFRKEGQNVTLSCEQNLNHDAMYWYRQDPGQGLRLIYYSQIVNDFQKGDIAEGYSVSREKKESFPLTVTSAQKNPTAFYLCASIKAAVLGTEAFFGQGTRLTVV.

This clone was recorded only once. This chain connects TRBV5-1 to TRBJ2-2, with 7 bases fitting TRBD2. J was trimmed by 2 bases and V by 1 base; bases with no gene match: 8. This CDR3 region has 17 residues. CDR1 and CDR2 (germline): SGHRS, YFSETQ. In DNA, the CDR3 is TGCGCCAGCAGCTTGCGCCGGGCTAGCGGTAACACCGGGGAGCTGTTTTTT. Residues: CASSLRRASGNTGELFF.

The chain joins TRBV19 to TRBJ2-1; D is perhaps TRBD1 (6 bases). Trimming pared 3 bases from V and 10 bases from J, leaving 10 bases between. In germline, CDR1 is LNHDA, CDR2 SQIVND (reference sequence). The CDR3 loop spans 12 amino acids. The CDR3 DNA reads TGTGCCAGTAGTATCTCCGGGACAGAGCAGTTCTTC. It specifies CASSISGTEQFF.

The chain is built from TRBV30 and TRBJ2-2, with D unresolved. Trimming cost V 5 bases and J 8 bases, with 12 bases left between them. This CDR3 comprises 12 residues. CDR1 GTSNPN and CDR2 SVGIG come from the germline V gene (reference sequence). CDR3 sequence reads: CAWSLVGGELFF. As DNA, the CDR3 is TGTGCCTGGTCCTTAGTTGGGGGGGAGCTGTTTTTT.

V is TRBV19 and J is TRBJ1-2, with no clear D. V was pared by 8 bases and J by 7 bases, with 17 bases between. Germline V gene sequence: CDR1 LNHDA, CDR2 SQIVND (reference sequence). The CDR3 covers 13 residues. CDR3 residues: CASCPRFGSGYTF. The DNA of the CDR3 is TGTGCCAGTTGCCCAAGGTTCGGTTCTGGCTACACCTTC.

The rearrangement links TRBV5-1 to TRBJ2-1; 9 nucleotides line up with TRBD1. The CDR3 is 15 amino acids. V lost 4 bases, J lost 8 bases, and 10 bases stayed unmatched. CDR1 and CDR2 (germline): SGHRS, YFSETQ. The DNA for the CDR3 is TGCGCCAGCAGCGCGCCCGGGACAGGGACCGATGAGCAGTTCTTC. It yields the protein CASSAPGTGTDEQFF.

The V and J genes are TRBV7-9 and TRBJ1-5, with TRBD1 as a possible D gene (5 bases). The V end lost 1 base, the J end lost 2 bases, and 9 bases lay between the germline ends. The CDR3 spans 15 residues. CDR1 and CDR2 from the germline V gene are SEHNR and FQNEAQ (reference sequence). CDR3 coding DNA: TGTGCCAGCAGCTTAGAAGGGGACGGCAATCAGCCCCAGCATTTT. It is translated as CASSLEGDGNQPQHF. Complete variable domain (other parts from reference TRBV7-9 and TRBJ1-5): DTGVSQNPRHKITKRGQNVTFRCDPISEHNRLYWYRQTLGQGPEFLTYFQNEAQLEKSRLLSDRFSAERPKGSFSTLEIQRTEQGDSAMYLCASSLEGDGNQPQHFGDGTRLSIL.